This T cell receptor (beta chain) originates from a study of cytomegalovirus exposure and HLA in healthy donors. PCR primers comprised 60 Vbeta and 13 Jbeta primers. Only in-frame clones appear in the TCRdb table, and some are missing; sequencing was by immunoSEQ multiplex PCR. The sample contains about 110,000 clones, around 76% of which appear only once. CDR3 length equals 13 residues. The V end was cut by 4 bases, the J end by 0 bases, with 7 bases between. Per germline, CDR1 LGHNA and CDR2 YSLEER. The specimen was PBMCs. The chain couples TRBV4-3 to TRBJ2-7; possibly TRBD2 for D (5 bases). The receptor's source is a woman in her fifties or sixties in good health and CMV-seropositive. The CDR3 DNA reads TGCGCCAGCAGCCCGCGGGCCTCCTACGAGCAGTACTTC. Translated, it gives CASSPRASYEQYF.